This T cell receptor (beta chain) was recovered during a study of technical replicates of blood from a handful of donors. From germline, CDR1 is SGDLS and CDR2 YYNGEE. The V end lost 3 bases, the J end lost 0 bases, and 10 bases lay between the germline ends. The CDR3 spans 15 residues. Assay used: immunoSEQ multiplex PCR; TCRdb lists only in-frame clones, some missing. The sample has 65,000 to 95,000 clones, 80% to 95% seen once. This TCR came from a human donor in good health. Sequenced input: T cells isolated from PBMCs. This chain connects TRBV9 to TRBJ2-1; D may be TRBD2 (5 bases). CDR3 protein: CASSARVSSYNEQFF. The CDR3 nucleotides read TGTGCCAGCAGCGCGAGGGTCAGCTCCTACAATGAGCAGTTCTTC.